This T cell receptor (beta chain) comes out of a study of T cell responses to AZD1222 COVID-19 vaccine. Study-level results: White British people made up most donors, females outnumbered males, and clonal diversity was possibly underestimated.

Both about-4-week and about-12-week second-dose recipients were combined. Germline V gene sequence: CDR1 SEHNR, CDR2 FQNEAQ (reference sequence). V gave up 8 bases and J gave up 4 bases, with 20 bases separating them. CDR3 size: 15 residues. Sequencing was performed with immunoSEQ multiplex PCR; in TCRdb, only in-frame clones are kept and a portion is missing. The data contain 160,000 or so clones, roughly 90% of them singletons. As for this clone: Its antigen is undetermined.

Sequenced here: peripheral blood, sampled 28 days after the second AZD1222 dose. This receptor was taken from an adult who received the AZD1222 COVID-19 vaccine. The gene calls are TRBV7-9 and TRBJ1-2; D is undetermined. CDR3 in amino acids: CASVPGLGNPYGYTF. Written as DNA, the CDR3 is TGTGCCAGCGTCCCTGGATTGGGAAACCCCTATGGCTACACCTTC.